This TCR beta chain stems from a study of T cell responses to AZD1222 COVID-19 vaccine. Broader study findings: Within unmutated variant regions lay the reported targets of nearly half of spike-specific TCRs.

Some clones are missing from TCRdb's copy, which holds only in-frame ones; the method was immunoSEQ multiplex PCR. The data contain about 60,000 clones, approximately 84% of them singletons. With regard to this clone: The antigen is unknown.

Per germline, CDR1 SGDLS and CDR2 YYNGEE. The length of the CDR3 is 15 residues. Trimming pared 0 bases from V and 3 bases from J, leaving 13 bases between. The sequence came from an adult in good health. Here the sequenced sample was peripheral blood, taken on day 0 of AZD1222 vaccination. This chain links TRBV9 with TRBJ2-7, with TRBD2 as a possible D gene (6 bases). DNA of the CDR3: TGTGCCAGCAGCGTAGGAGGGGACTCATTCTACGAGCAGTACTTC. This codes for CASSVGGDSFYEQYF.